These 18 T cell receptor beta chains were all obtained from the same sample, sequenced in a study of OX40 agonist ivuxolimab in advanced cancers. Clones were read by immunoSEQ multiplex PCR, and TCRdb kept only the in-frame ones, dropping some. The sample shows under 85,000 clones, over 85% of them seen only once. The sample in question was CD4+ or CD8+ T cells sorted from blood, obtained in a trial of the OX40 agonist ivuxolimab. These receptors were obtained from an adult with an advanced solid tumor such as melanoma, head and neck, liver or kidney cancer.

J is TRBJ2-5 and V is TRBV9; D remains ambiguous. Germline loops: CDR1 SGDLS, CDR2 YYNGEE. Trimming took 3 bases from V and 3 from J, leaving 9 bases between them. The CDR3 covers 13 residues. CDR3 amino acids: CASSGPLKETQYF. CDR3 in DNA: TGTGCCAGCAGCGGACCTTTGAAAGAGACCCAGTACTTC.

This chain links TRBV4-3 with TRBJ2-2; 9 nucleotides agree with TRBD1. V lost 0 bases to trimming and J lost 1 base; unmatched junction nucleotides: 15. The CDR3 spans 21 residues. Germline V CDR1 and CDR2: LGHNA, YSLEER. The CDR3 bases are TGCGCCAGCAGCCAAGATTCCGGACAGGGGCCCGAAAACTGGAACACCGGGGAGCTGTTTTTT. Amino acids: CASSQDSGQGPENWNTGELFF.

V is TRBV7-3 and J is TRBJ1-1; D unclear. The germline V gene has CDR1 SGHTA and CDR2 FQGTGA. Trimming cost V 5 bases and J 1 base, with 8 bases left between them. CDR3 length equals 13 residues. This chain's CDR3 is CASSPGRNTEAFF. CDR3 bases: TGTGCCAGCAGCCCCGGGAGGAACACTGAAGCTTTCTTT.

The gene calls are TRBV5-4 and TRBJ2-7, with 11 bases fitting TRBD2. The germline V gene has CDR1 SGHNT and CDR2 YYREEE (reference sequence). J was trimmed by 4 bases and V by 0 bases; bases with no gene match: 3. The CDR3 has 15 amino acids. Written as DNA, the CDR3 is TGTGCCAGCAGCTTGGATAGCGGGAGGGGGTACGAGCAGTACTTC. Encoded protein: CASSLDSGRGYEQYF.

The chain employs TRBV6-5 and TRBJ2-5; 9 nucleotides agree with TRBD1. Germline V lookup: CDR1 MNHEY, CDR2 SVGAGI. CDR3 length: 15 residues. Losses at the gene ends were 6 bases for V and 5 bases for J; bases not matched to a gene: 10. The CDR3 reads CASRETGGGRETQYF. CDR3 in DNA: TGTGCCAGCAGAGAGACAGGGGGGGGACGGGAGACCCAGTACTTC.

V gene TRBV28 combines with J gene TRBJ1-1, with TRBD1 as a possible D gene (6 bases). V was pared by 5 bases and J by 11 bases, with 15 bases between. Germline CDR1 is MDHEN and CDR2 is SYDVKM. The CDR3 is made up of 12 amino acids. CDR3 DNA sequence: TGTGCCAGCAGTGACGTTACAGGGATGGCTTTCTTT. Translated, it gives CASSDVTGMAFF.

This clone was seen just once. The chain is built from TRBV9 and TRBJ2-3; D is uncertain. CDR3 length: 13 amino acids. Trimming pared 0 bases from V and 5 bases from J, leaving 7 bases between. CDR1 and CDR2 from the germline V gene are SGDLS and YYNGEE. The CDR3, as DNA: TGTGCCAGCAGCGTAGAGTTGGGAGATACGCAGTATTTT. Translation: CASSVELGDTQYF.

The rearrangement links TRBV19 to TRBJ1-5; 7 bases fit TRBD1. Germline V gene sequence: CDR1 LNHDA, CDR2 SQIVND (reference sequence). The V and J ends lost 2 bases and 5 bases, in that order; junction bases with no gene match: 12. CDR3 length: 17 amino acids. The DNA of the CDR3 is TGTGCCAGTAGTATACACCCCTCGACAGGGTGGGATCAGCCCCAGCATTTT. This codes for CASSIHPSTGWDQPQHF.

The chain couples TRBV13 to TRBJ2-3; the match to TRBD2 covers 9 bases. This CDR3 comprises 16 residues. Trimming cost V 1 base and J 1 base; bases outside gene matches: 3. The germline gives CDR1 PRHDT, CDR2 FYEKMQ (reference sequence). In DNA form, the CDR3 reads TGTGCCAGCAGCTTAGAGGCGGGAGGGGGCACAGATACGCAGTATTTT. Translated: CASSLEAGGGTDTQYF.

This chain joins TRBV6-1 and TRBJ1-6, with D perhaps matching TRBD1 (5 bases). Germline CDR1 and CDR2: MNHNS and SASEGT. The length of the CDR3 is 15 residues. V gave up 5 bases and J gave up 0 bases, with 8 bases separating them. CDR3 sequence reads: CASSPDSSYNSPLHF. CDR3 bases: TGTGCCAGCAGTCCTGACAGCTCCTATAATTCACCCCTCCACTTT.

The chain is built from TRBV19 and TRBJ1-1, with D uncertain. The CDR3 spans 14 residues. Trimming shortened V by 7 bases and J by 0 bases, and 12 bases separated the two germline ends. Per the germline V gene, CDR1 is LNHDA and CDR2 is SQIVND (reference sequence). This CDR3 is CASTPSRLNTEAFF. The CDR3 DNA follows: TGTGCCAGTACCCCTTCGAGGCTGAACACTGAAGCTTTCTTT.

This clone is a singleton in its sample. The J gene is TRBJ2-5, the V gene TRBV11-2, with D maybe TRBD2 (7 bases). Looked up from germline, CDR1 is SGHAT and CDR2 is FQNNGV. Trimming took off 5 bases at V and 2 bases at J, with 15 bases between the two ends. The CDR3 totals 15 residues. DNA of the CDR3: TGTGCCAGCAGCCCAGTGGGGGGGCTTCAAGAGACCCAGTACTTC. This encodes CASSPVGGLQETQYF.

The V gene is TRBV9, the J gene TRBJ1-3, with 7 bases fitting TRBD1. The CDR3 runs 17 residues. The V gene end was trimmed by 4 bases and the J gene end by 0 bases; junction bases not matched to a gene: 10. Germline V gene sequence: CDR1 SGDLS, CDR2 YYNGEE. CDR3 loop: CASSTQRQGTSGNTIYF. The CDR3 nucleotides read TGTGCCAGCAGCACACAACGACAGGGAACCTCTGGAAACACCATATATTTT.

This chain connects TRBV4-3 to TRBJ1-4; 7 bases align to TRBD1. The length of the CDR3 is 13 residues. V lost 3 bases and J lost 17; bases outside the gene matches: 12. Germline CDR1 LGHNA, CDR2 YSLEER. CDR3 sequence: CASSQDGGDSIFF. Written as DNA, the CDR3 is TGCGCCAGCAGCCAGGACGGGGGGGACAGCATCTTTTTT.

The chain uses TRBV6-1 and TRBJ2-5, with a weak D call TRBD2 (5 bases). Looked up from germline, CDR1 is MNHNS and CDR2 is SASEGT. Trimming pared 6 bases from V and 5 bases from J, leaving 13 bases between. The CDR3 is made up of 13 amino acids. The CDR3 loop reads CASRAGRSETQYF. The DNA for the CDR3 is TGTGCCAGCAGGGCGGGCCGCTCGGAGACCCAGTACTTC.

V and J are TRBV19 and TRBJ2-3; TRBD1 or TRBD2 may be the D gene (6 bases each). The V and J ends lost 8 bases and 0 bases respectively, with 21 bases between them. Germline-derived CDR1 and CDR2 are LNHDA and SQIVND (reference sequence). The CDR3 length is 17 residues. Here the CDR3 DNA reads TGTGCCAGTTCTGACAGGATTGGGGGGATCAGCACAGATACGCAGTATTTT. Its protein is CASSDRIGGISTDTQYF.

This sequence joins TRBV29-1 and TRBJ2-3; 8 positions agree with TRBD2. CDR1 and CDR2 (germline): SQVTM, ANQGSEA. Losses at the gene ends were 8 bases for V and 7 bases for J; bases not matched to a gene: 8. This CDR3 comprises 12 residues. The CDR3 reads CSISGTSYTQYF. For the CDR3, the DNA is TGCAGCATCTCCGGGACTAGTTATACGCAGTATTTT.

The CDR3 bases are TGTGCCAGCAGCCCGCCGGCACGGAGCTACGAGCAGTACTTC. Protein: CASSPPARSYEQYF. This chain links TRBV5-6 with TRBJ2-7; no firm D call. Deletions cut 4 bases from V and 3 bases from J, with 14 bases between. The CDR3 is made up of 14 amino acids. Germline assignment: CDR1 SGHDT and CDR2 YYEEEE.